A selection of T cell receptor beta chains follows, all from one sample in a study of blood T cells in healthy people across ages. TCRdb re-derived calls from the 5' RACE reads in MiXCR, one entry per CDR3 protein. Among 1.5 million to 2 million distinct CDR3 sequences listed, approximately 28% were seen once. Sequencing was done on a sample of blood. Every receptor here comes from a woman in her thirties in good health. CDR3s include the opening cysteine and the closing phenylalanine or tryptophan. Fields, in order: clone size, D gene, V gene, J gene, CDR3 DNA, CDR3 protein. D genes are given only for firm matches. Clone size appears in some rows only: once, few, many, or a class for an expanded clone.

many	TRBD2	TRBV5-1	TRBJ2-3	TGCGCCAGCAGCTTCTGGGGCGGGAGTAGCCCAGATACGCAGTATTTT	CASSFWGGSSPDTQYF
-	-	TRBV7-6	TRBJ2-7	TGTGCCAGCAGCTTAGCGGACTTTGGGGGGGCGCGCGAGCAGTACTTC	CASSLADFGGAREQYF
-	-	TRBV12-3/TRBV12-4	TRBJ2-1	TGTGCCCTCCGCAGGTACAATGAGCAGTTCTTC	CALRRYNEQFF
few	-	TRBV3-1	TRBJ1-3	TGTGCCAGCAGCCAATCCGGAAACACCATATATTTT	CASSQSGNTIYF
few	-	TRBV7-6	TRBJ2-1	TGTGCCAGCAGCCCCGCCCTGACTCCCTCCTACAATGAGCAGTTCTTC	CASSPALTPSYNEQFF
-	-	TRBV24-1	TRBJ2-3	TGTGCCACCAGTGACCCCCAATGGGGAACGGAGGGGGCGGATACGCAGTATTTT	CATSDPQWGTEGADTQYF
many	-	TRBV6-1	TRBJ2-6	TGTGCCAGCATCAATGGGGGGAGAGGGGCCAACGTCCTGACTTTC	CASINGGRGANVLTF
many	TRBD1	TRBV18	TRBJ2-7	TGTGCCAGCAGCCCCCGACAGGGTGGATCCTACGAGCAGTACTTC	CASSPRQGGSYEQYF
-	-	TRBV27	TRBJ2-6	TGTGCCAGCAGTCCCAATTCAGTAACTGGGGCCAACGTCCTGACTTTC	CASSPNSVTGANVLTF
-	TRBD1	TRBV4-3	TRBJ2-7	TGCGCCAGCAGCCAGATAAGGGGGCCGAGCTCCTACGAGCAGTACTTC	CASSQIRGPSSYEQYF
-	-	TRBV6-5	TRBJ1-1	TGTGCCAGCAGCGGAGCGGTGAACACTGAAGCTTTCTTT	CASSGAVNTEAFF
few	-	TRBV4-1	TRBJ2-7	TGCGCCAGCAGCCAAGCGGGAAGCTACGGGCAGTACTTC	CASSQAGSYGQYF
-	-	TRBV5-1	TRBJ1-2	TGCGCCAGCAGCTTCGGCAGGGATGAAAGCTACACCTTC	CASSFGRDESYTF
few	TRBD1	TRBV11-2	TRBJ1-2	TGTGCCAGCAGCTTAGATTCAGTCCGACAGGGCTGGCGATACGGCTACACCTTC	CASSLDSVRQGWRYGYTF
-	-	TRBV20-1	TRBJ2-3	TGCAGTGCCAACCGGGATCCCATCGAGACAGATACGCAGTATTTT	CSANRDPIETDTQYF
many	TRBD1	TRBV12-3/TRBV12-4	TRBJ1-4	TGTGCCAGCAGTTGGACAGGGATTAATGAAAAACTGTTTTTT	CASSWTGINEKLFF
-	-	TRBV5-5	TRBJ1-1	TGCGCCAGCAGCTTGAAGGGCCCCCCAGGGCCGAACACTGAAGCTTTCTTT	CASSLKGPPGPNTEAFF